These 2 T cell receptor beta chains originate from one sample sequenced in a study of cytomegalovirus exposure and HLA in healthy donors. PCR used 60 Vbeta primers and 13 Jbeta primers. The assay was immunoSEQ multiplex PCR, and TCRdb's table has in-frame clones only and misses some. The sample records fewer than 55,000 clones, about 60% being singletons. The sequencing input was PBMCs. These receptors all stem from a man between 60 and 70 years old in good health and CMV-seropositive.

The chain carries TRBV7-2 and TRBJ2-1; tentative D call: TRBD2 (5 bases). The germline V gene encodes CDR1 SGHTA and CDR2 FQGNSA. CDR3 length: 13 residues. Trimming removed 3 bases from V and 6 bases from J, with 9 bases in between. This chain's CDR3 is CASSFPTSNEQFF. CDR3 DNA sequence: TGTGCCAGCAGCTTTCCAACTAGCAATGAGCAGTTCTTC. Based on the CDR3 plus reference TRBV7-2 and TRBJ2-1, the full variable domain is GAGVSQSPSNKVTEKGKDVELRCDPISGHTALYWYRQSLGQGLEFLIYFQGNSAPDKSGLPSDRFSAERTGGSVSTLTIQRTQQEDSAVYLCASSFPTSNEQFFGPGTRLTVL.

This clone came up a few times. This chain links TRBV28 with TRBJ1-5; D may be TRBD1 (5 bases). Germline V CDR1 and CDR2: MDHEN, SYDVKM. This CDR3 is 11 amino acids long. V lost 6 bases, J lost 11 bases, and 11 bases lay in between. The CDR3 loop reads CASRDRGAQHF. The CDR3 DNA sequence: TGTGCCAGCAGGGACCGGGGGGCCCAGCATTTT.